This TCR beta chain was recovered during a study of T cell responses to AZD1222 COVID-19 vaccine. Study-wide results and limits: Most donors were white British, females outnumbered males, and clonal diversity was possibly underestimated.

This CDR3 comprises 14 residues. From germline, CDR1 is LGHNA and CDR2 YNFKEQ. The V gene end was trimmed by 1 base and the J gene end by 4 bases; junction bases not matched to a gene: 4. It was second doses at about 4 or about 12 weeks that were pooled. Assay: immunoSEQ multiplex PCR; the TCRdb copy retains only in-frame clones and omits some. The data show about 180,000 clones, with about 88% seen just once and roughly 26% held by the top ten. Details on this clone: Its antigen is currently unknown.

The J gene is TRBJ2-7, the V gene TRBV4-2; 7 bases are a match to TRBD2. The source is an adult who received the AZD1222 COVID-19 vaccine. Specimen: peripheral blood, collected 28 days after the second AZD1222 dose. The CDR3 sequence is CASSQAAGEYEQYF. DNA of the CDR3: TGTGCCAGCAGCCAAGCTGCGGGAGAATACGAGCAGTACTTC.